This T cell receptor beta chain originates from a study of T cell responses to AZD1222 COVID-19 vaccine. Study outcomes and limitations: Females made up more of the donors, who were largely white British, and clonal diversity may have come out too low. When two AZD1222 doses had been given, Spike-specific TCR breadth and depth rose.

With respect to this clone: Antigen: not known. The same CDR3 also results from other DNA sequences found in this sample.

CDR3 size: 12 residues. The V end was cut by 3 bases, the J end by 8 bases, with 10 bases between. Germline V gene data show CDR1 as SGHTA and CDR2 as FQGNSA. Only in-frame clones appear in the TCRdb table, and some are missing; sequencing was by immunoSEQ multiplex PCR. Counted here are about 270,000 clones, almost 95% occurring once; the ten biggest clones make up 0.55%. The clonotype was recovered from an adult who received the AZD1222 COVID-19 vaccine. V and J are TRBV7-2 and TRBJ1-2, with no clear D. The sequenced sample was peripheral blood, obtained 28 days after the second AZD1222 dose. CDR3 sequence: CASSLDRGGYTF. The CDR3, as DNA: TGTGCCAGCAGCTTGGACCGTGGGGGCTACACCTTC.